This T cell receptor (beta chain) comes out of a study of shared clonotypes between healthy human individuals. Deep was the level used in running the assay. Assay: immunoSEQ multiplex PCR; the TCRdb copy retains only in-frame clones and omits some. Seen here are some 500,000 clones, 90% to 96% observed once, and the top ten hold less than 0.06%. V gave up 1 base and J gave up 6 bases, with 8 bases separating them. The CDR3 has 13 amino acids. Germline CDR1 reads SGHTA; CDR2 reads FQGNSA. Naive CD4+ cells were CD45RA-selected; the remaining cells were memory. The sequencing input was naive CD4+ T cells sorted from blood. Subset denoted: CD45RA+ positively selected. The receptor's source is a woman aged 30 to 39 in good health. The chain joins TRBV7-2 to TRBJ2-3; D not certain. This CDR3 reads CASSLEEPDTQYF. In nucleotides, the CDR3 is TGTGCCAGCAGCTTAGAGGAGCCGGATACGCAGTATTTT.